This T cell receptor (beta chain) stems from a study of cytotoxic CD8 clonotypes in ibrutinib-treated CLL. The repertoire was sequenced with immunoSEQ multiplex PCR; TCRdb's copy has only in-frame clones and lacks some. The table has almost 45,000 clones, nearly 70% seen once. The germline V gene encodes CDR1 SQVTM and CDR2 ANQGSEA. The CDR3 extends over 13 amino acids. V was clipped by 3 bases and J by 4 bases, with 11 bases between them. The clonotype was recovered from a human donor with chronic lymphocytic leukemia. The rearrangement uses TRBV29-1 and TRBJ2-3; possible D gene TRBD1, 6 bases. The specimen comprised PBMCs, sampled after 12 months of ibrutinib treatment. CDR3 coding DNA: TGCAGCGTTGACAGGGGAACGTCAGATACGCAGTATTTT. Translated: CSVDRGTSDTQYF.